This TCR beta chain comes out of a study of T cell responses to AZD1222 COVID-19 vaccine. Study-wide findings and caveats: In all cases, repertoires were sampled only after the peak T cell response.

As to this clone: What it binds is not known.

Trimming removed 8 bases from V and 1 base from J, with 8 bases in between. The CDR3 has 12 amino acids. Germline loops: CDR1 SGHNT, CDR2 YENEEA. Sequencing was performed with immunoSEQ multiplex PCR; in TCRdb, only in-frame clones are kept and a portion is missing. Of approximately 150,000 clones in the sample, around nine tenths were seen once. The chain links TRBV11-3 to TRBJ1-1, with D unresolved. The sequences come from peripheral blood, collected 28 days after the second AZD1222 dose. The clonotype originates from an adult who received the AZD1222 COVID-19 vaccine. CDR3 loop: CASVKENTEAFF. The CDR3 DNA reads as TGTGCCAGCGTAAAGGAGAACACTGAAGCTTTCTTT.